This section outlines one TCR beta chain sequence together with its context. Its antigen remains unknown. From germline, CDR1 is SGHVS and CDR2 FQNEAQ. This CDR3 has 16 residues. The ends were cut back, 5 bases at V and 8 bases at J, with 19 bases in the middle. Sequencing used immunoSEQ multiplex PCR; TCRdb keeps in-frame clones, though not all of them. The table shows about 480,000 clones, with about 83% occurring only once. The data derive from a study of Ad26.COV2.S vaccination and SARS-CoV-2 variants. Across the whole study: The donor belonged to the COV1001 Ad26.COV2.S trial arm. Doses of Ad26.COV2.S were injected into muscle once or twice, 56 days apart.

Indicated treatment: 15 to 20 received Ad26.COV2.S at low or high dose, single or two shots; roughly five received placebo; per-sample allocation not given. Day 63 after the first injection of vaccine or placebo was the sampling time. Within Boston, the person who donated was an adult of 18-55 years. The study's findings and limits: TCR breadth and depth estimates may have understated total T cell responses.

The gene calls are TRBV7-8 and TRBJ1-6, with D tentatively TRBD1 (6 bases). Material: peripheral blood, obtained in a trial of Ad26.COV2.S vaccine versus placebo. This receptor was obtained from a person between 18 and 65 years old who received the Ad26.COV2.S COVID-19 vaccine or a placebo. CDR3 DNA sequence: TGTGCCAGCAGCCCAAGGGACACCTTGAGGCATTCACCCCTCCACTTT. Translated: CASSPRDTLRHSPLHF. The full variable domain, in which reference TRBV7-8 and TRBJ1-6 provide the parts outside the CDR3, is GAGVSQSPRYKVAKRGQDVALRCDPISGHVSLFWYQQALGQGPEFLTYFQNEAQLDKSGLPSDRFFAERPEGSVSTLKIQRTQQEDSAVYLCASSPRDTLRHSPLHFGNGTRLTVT.